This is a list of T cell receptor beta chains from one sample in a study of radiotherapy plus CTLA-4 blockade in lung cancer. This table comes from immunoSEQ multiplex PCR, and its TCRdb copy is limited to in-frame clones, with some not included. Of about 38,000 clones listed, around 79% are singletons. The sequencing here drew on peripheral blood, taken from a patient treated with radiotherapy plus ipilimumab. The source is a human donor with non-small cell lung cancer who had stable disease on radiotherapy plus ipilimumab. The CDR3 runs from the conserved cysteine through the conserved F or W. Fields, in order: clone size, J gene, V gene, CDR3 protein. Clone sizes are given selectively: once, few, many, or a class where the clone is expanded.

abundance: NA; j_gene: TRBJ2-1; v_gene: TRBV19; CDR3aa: CASSSRQISYNEQFF
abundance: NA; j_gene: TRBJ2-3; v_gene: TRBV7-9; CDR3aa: CASSRGLAGGPTDTQYF
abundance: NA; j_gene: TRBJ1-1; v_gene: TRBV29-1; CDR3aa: CSGEGQMNTEAFF
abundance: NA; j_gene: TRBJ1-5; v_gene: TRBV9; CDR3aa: CASSVEAGRDQPQHF
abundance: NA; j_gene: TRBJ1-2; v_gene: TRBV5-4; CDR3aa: CASSLVTEYGYTF
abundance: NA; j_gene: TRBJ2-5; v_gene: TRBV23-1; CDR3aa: CACPQGGAAQETQYF
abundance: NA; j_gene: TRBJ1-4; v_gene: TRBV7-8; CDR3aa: CASSSRQGFNEKLFF
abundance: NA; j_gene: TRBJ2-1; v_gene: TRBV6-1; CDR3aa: CASSEVRTSYNEQFF
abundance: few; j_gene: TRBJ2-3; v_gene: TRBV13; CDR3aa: CASNIRVSDTQYF
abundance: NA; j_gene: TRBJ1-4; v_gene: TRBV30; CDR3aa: CAWSVTGGMGKLFF
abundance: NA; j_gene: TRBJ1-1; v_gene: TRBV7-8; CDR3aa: CASSLRTENTEAFF
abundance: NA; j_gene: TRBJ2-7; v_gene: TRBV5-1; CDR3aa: CASSLAGGGGYEQYF
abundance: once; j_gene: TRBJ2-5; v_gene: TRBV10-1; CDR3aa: CASSDQVRETQYF
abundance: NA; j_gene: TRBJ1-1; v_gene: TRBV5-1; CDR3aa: CASSFTGGLDTEAFF
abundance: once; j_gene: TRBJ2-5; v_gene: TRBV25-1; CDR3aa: CASSYDRAFQETQYF
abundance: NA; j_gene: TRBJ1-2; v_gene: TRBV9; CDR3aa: CASSEPRDKFNYGYTF
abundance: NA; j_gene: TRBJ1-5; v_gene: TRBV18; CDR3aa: CASSPTGHPNQPQHF
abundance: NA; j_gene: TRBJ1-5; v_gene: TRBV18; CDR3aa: CASSSGDGNQPQHF
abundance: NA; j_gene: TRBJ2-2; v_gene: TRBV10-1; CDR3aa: CASSVSGPGELFF
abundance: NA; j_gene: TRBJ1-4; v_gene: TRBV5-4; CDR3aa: CASSLGYGRQGFNEKLFF
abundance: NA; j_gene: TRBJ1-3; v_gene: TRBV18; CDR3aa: CASSPVFWTDSGNTIYF
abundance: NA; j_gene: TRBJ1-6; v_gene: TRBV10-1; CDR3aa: CASSEYSGVRCSPLHF
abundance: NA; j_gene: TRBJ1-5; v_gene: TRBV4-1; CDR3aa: CASSQDQGHNQPQHF
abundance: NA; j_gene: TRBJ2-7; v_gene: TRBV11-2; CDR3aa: CASSTTSGAYEQYF
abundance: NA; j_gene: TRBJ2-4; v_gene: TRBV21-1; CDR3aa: CASSKKRAVGDRENIQYF
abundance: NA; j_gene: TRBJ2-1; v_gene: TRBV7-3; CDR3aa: CASSLTGTGAYNEQFF
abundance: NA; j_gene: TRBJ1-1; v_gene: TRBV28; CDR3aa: CASRDSVSNTEAFF
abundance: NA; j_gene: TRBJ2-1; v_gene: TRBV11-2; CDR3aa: CASSLRTGGSNEQFF
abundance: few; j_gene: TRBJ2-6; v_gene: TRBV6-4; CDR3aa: CASSLGASSGANVLTF
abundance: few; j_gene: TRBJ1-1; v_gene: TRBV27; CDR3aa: CASSLTTGNTEAFF
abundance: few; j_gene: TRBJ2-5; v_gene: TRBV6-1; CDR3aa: CASRTGYRETQYF
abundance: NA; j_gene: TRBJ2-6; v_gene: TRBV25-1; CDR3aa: CASSVGTGGSGANVLTF
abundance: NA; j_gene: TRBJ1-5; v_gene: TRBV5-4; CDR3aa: CASSHRGSNQPQHF
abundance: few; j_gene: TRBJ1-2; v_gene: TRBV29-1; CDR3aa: CSVPTGGDYGYTF
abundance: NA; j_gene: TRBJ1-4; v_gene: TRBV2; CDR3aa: CASSVWSEGNEKLFF
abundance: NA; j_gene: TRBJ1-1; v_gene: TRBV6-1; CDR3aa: CASKSDRTSTEAFF
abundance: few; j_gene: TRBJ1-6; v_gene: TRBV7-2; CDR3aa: CASSPQGTGVSPLHF
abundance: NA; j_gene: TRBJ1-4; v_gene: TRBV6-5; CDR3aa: CASSSRQSLREKLFF
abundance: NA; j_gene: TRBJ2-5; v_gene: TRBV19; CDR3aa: CASRRTGMETQYF
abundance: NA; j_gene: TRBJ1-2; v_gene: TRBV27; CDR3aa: CASSFEGGLGRIYTF
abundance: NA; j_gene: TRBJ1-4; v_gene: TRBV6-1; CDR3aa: CASSQGSNEKLFF
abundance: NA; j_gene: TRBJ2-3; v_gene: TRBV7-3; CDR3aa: CASSSRTSADTQYF
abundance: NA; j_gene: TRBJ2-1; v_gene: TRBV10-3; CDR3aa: CAISGLAGDWVGSYNEQFF
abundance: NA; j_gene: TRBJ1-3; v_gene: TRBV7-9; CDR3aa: CASSLKKYGNTIYF
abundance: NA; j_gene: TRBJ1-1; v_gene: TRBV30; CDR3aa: CAWSLGQMNTEAFF
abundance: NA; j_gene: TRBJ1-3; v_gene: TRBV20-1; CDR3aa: CSAREEGTIYF
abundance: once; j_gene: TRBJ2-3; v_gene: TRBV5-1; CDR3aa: CASRPGGNLPDTQYF